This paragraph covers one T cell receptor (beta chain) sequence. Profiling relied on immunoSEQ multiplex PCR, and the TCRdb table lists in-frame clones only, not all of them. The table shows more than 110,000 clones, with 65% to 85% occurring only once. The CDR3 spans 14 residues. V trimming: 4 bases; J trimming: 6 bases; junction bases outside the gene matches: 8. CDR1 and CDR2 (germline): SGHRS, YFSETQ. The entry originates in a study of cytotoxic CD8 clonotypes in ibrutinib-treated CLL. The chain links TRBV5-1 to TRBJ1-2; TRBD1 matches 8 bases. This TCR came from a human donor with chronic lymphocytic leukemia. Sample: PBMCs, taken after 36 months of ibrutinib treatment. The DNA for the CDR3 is TGCGCCAGCAGCATCAGGGGGCCGCTCGATGGCTACACCTTC. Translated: CASSIRGPLDGYTF.